Listed below are T cell receptor beta chains from one sample, sequenced in a study of T cell responses to AZD1222 COVID-19 vaccine. TCRdb keeps only in-frame clones here, not all; method: immunoSEQ multiplex PCR. The sample holds roughly 120,000 clones, more than 85% seen once. The material was peripheral blood, obtained on day 0 of AZD1222 vaccination. These receptors all come from an adult in good health. The CDR3 runs from the conserved cysteine through the conserved F or W. D genes are given only for firm matches.

CASSLQSRASYRPQHF,TRBV21-1,TRBJ1-5,-
CASSQGISSREKLFF,TRBV14,TRBJ1-4,-
CASSYGVINSGNTIYF,TRBV6-5,TRBJ1-3,-
CASSVDGETQYF,TRBV9,TRBJ2-5,-
CASSQEGNRVEDEKLFF,TRBV3-1/TRBV3-2,TRBJ1-4,-
CASSKRPTDTQYF,TRBV28,TRBJ2-3,-
CASSLGLAGDEQFF,TRBV28,TRBJ2-1,TRBD2
CASSFRGTPDSPLHF,TRBV6-2/TRBV6-3,TRBJ1-6,-
CASSLMNGGELFF,TRBV5-6,TRBJ2-2,-
CASSTPGLCTDTQYF,TRBV21-1,TRBJ2-3,-
CASSYSFGEINEQFF,TRBV6-5,TRBJ2-1,-
CASSSDRGGIGANVLTF,TRBV5-4,TRBJ2-6,TRBD1
CATKRRLADTDTQYF,TRBV6-5,TRBJ2-3,TRBD2
CASTYRYNQPQHF,TRBV6-5,TRBJ1-5,-
CASSEGTSFWNEQFF,TRBV2,TRBJ2-1,TRBD2
CASSLIAGVRETQYF,TRBV7-9,TRBJ2-5,TRBD2
CASSQDSSWGVNTIYF,TRBV11-2,TRBJ1-3,-
CASSSPSTEAFF,TRBV5-1,TRBJ1-1,-
CAISEPGLAGDRGLEQFF,TRBV10-3,TRBJ2-1,TRBD2
CASSPTPAHTDTQYF,TRBV3-1/TRBV3-2,TRBJ2-3,-
CASSPDREVPQHF,TRBV18,TRBJ1-5,TRBD1
CASSLAGGYYEQYF,TRBV28,TRBJ2-7,TRBD2